Listed below are T cell receptor beta chains from one sample, sequenced in a study of blood T cell repertoires in COVID-19. The assay was immunoSEQ multiplex PCR, and TCRdb's table has in-frame clones only and misses some. The repertoire holds about 410,000 clones, with roughly 89% as singletons. Sample: peripheral blood. These receptor sequences come from a woman aged 30 to 39 with active or convalescent COVID-19. CDR3s include the opening cysteine and the closing phenylalanine or tryptophan. The D gene is left open where the match is weak. Clone sizes are given selectively: once, few, many, or a class where the clone is expanded.

D: TRBD1; size: .; J: TRBJ1-5; V: TRBV7-9; CDR3: CASSSTGGSNQPQHF; DNA: TGTGCCAGCAGCTCGACAGGGGGGAGCAATCAGCCCCAGCATTTT
D: .; size: .; J: TRBJ1-1; V: TRBV5-4; CDR3: CASSFGDTEAFF; DNA: TGTGCCAGCAGCTTCGGGGACACTGAAGCTTTCTTT
D: .; size: few; J: TRBJ1-3; V: TRBV7-2; CDR3: CASSYRRTISGNTIYF; DNA: TGTGCCAGCAGTTACAGGAGAACGATCTCTGGAAACACCATATATTTT
D: .; size: once; J: TRBJ1-2; V: TRBV18; CDR3: CASSPPPSEIYGYTF; DNA: TGTGCCAGCTCACCACCCCCCTCAGAAATCTATGGCTACACCTTC
D: .; size: .; J: TRBJ1-1; V: TRBV11-2; CDR3: CASRQVQGNTEAFF; DNA: TGTGCCAGCAGACAAGTACAGGGGAACACTGAAGCTTTCTTT
D: TRBD1; size: .; J: TRBJ1-1; V: TRBV6-5; CDR3: CASSYSKGTGRPGAFF; DNA: TGTGCCAGCAGTTACTCGAAGGGGACAGGGAGGCCTGGAGCTTTCTTT
D: TRBD2; size: .; J: TRBJ2-1; V: TRBV5-3; CDR3: CARSLANFPREGLDNEQFF; DNA: TGTGCCAGAAGCTTGGCGAACTTCCCCCGGGAGGGCCTTGACAATGAGCAGTTCTTC
D: .; size: .; J: TRBJ1-5; V: TRBV15; CDR3: CATRAGQSSWPQHF; DNA: TGTGCCACCCGCGCAGGACAGTCCTCATGGCCCCAGCATTTT
D: TRBD1; size: once; J: TRBJ1-5; V: TRBV19; CDR3: CASSKITGGQPQHF; DNA: TGTGCCAGTAGTAAGATAACAGGGGGTCAGCCCCAGCATTTT
D: .; size: .; J: TRBJ2-7; V: TRBV19; CDR3: CASSPGGSYEQYF; DNA: TGTGCCAGTAGTCCAGGAGGGTCTTACGAGCAGTACTTC
D: TRBD1; size: .; J: TRBJ2-1; V: TRBV7-2; CDR3: CASSLFGGQVKNEQFF; DNA: TGTGCCAGCAGCTTATTTGGTGGACAGGTTAAAAATGAGCAGTTCTTC
D: .; size: once; J: TRBJ1-5; V: TRBV2; CDR3: CASSVGGTQPQHF; DNA: TGTGCCAGCAGTGTAGGGGGTACTCAGCCCCAGCATTTT
D: .; size: .; J: TRBJ1-2; V: TRBV28; CDR3: CASSNGQGSRDGYTF; DNA: TGTGCCAGCAGCAACGGGCAGGGGTCACGGGATGGCTACACCTTC
D: TRBD2; size: .; J: TRBJ2-1; V: TRBV27; CDR3: CASSCLGGRCSYNEQFF; DNA: TGTGCCAGCAGTTGCCTGGGCGGGAGATGCTCCTACAATGAGCAGTTCTTC
D: TRBD1; size: .; J: TRBJ1-1; V: TRBV5-4; CDR3: CASSVIQGGQDTEAFF; DNA: TGTGCCAGCAGCGTGATACAGGGGGGACAGGACACTGAAGCTTTCTTT
D: TRBD2; size: .; J: TRBJ2-1; V: TRBV5-6; CDR3: CASSSRLAGGFSSYNEQFF; DNA: TGTGCCAGCAGCTCCCGACTAGCGGGAGGATTTAGCTCCTACAATGAGCAGTTCTTC
D: .; size: .; J: TRBJ1-2; V: TRBV14; CDR3: CASSQDYRNGYTF; DNA: TGTGCCAGCAGCCAAGATTACAGAAACGGCTACACCTTC